These 11 T cell receptor beta chains were sequenced from one sample in a study of PD-1 blockade in classical Hodgkin lymphoma. The patients all showed relapse after autologous stem cell transplantation, while their brentuximab vedotin exposure varied. Generated by immunoSEQ multiplex PCR, the TCRdb table keeps only in-frame clones and is missing some. In the table there are approximately 46,000 clones, about three quarters of which are singletons. The input for sequencing was peripheral blood mononuclear cells (PBMCs), taken at baseline. All receptors come from a human donor with classical Hodgkin lymphoma.

This clone was detected only once. The genes are TRBV7-6 and TRBJ2-7; D is uncertain. Germline lookup yields CDR1 SGHVS and CDR2 FNYEAQ. The CDR3 is 12 amino acids. The germline V and J ends were trimmed by 3 bases and 5 bases, with 8 bases remaining between them. This chain's CDR3 is CASSFGDHEQYF. The CDR3 nucleotides read TGTGCCAGCAGCTTCGGAGACCACGAGCAGTACTTC.

This chain links TRBV6-6 with TRBJ2-3; 7 bases agree with TRBD2. The CDR3 extends over 16 amino acids. Germline V gene sequence: CDR1 MNHNY, CDR2 SVGAGI (reference sequence). V shed 0 bases, J shed 5 bases, and the junction held 8 bases outside the gene matches. CDR3 in DNA: TGTGCCAGCAGTTACTCGATTGCGGGGGATGAAGATACGCAGTATTTT. Its protein product is CASSYSIAGDEDTQYF.

The chain is built from TRBV28 and TRBJ2-1; 10 bases match TRBD2. Germline V gene sequence: CDR1 MDHEN, CDR2 SYDVKM. V lost 2 bases to trimming and J lost 8 bases; unmatched junction nucleotides: 6. The CDR3 contains 15 residues. The CDR3 region has the DNA TGTGCCAGCAGTTTAATTAGCGGGAGGTTGGATGAGCAGTTCTTC. Its translation: CASSLISGRLDEQFF.

The genes are TRBV28 and TRBJ1-1, with 7 bases identical to TRBD1. V gave up 6 bases and J gave up 0 bases; unmatched junction bases: 10. The CDR3 has 16 residues. Germline lookup yields CDR1 MDHEN and CDR2 SYDVKM. As DNA, the CDR3 is TGTGCCAGCAGACCGCCCCCGGGACAGATGAACACTGAAGCTTTCTTT. The encoded protein is CASRPPPGQMNTEAFF. Drawing the rest from reference TRBV28 and TRBJ1-1, the complete variable domain is DVKVTQSSRYLVKRTGEKVFLECVQDMDHENMFWYRQDPGLGLRLIYFSYDVKMKEKGDIPEGYSVSREKKERFSLILESASTNQTSMYLCASRPPPGQMNTEAFFGQGTRLTVV.

The rearrangement joins TRBV28 to TRBJ1-5, with TRBD1 identical over 7 bases. CDR3 length: 14 amino acids. The J segment lost 6 bases and the V segment lost 6 bases, leaving 8 bases of the junction unmatched. Germline CDR1 MDHEN, CDR2 SYDVKM. CDR3 DNA sequence: TGTGCCAGCAGCTCGGGACAGCCAAGTCAGCCCCAGCATTTT. Its protein product is CASSSGQPSQPQHF.

The chain recombines TRBV28 with TRBJ2-5; 9 bases are a match to TRBD1. V lost 3 bases, J lost 5 bases, and 7 bases stayed unmatched. Germline V gene lookup returns CDR1 MDHEN and CDR2 SYDVKM. The CDR3 spans 15 residues. The CDR3 nucleotides are TGTGCCAGCAGTTTGGGTAGGACAGGGGCGGAGACCCAGTACTTC. Its protein product is CASSLGRTGAETQYF.

V usage is TRBV7-6 and J usage is TRBJ1-2, with 11 bases aligning to TRBD1. CDR3 size: 15 residues. Germline assignment: CDR1 SGHVS and CDR2 FNYEAQ. The J segment lost 7 bases and the V segment lost 1 base, leaving 5 bases of the junction unmatched. This CDR3 reads CASSLGGTGGAGYTF. The CDR3 DNA sequence: TGTGCCAGCAGCTTAGGGGGGACAGGGGGAGCTGGCTACACCTTC.

The chain carries TRBV4-1 and TRBJ1-5; D remains unclear. Trimming took 1 base from V and 0 from J, leaving 4 bases between them. This CDR3 region has 14 residues. Germline V gene data show CDR1 as MGHRA and CDR2 as YSYEKL. CDR3 bases: TGCGCCAGCAGCCAAGCCAGTAGCAATCAGCCCCAGCATTTT. The encoded protein is CASSQASSNQPQHF.

The chain carries TRBV5-1 and TRBJ1-1, with TRBD1 identical over 8 bases. From germline, CDR1 is SGHRS and CDR2 YFSETQ. The CDR3 runs to 15 residues. The ends lost 1 base at V and 5 bases at J; junction bases unmatched: 7. The CDR3 protein is CASSLFQGAKTEAFF. CDR3 DNA: TGCGCCAGCAGCTTGTTTCAGGGGGCAAAAACTGAAGCTTTCTTT.

V and J are TRBV28 and TRBJ2-7; 8 positions match TRBD1. This CDR3 is 13 amino acids long. Germline lookup yields CDR1 MDHEN and CDR2 SYDVKM. V trimming: 4 bases; J trimming: 5 bases; junction bases outside the gene matches: 4. The CDR3 loop reads CASSSGQGHEQYF. CDR3 DNA sequence: TGTGCCAGCAGTTCCGGACAGGGCCACGAGCAGTACTTC.

The chain has TRBV19 and TRBJ2-1; 13 bases agree with TRBD2. V trimming: 4 bases; J trimming: 7 bases; junction bases outside the gene matches: 10. Per germline, CDR1 LNHDA and CDR2 SQIVND (reference sequence). This CDR3 is 17 amino acids long. The CDR3 reads CASSRGGTSGIMNEQFF. CDR3 in DNA: TGTGCCAGTAGTAGAGGGGGGACTAGCGGGATAATGAATGAGCAGTTCTTC.